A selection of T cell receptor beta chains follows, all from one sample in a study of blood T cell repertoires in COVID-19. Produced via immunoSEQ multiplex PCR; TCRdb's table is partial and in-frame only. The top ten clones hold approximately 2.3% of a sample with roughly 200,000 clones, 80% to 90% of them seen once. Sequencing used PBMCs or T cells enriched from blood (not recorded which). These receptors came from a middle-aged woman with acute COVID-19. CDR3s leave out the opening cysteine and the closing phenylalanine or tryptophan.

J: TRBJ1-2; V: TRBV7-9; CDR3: ASSRDRVGGYT
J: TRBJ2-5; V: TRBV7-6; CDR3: ASSLGVGQQETQY
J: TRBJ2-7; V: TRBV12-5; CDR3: ASGPGQPSRYEQY
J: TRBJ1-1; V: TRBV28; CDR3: ASSLGHQNTEAF
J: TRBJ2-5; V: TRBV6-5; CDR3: ASSWGPQETQY
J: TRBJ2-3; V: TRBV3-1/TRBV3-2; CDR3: ASSQERRFRTDTQY
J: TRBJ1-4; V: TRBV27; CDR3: ASSHRPGGKEKLF
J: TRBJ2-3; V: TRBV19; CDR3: ASSMRPDTDTQY
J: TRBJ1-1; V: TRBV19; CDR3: ASRRQGREQGAF
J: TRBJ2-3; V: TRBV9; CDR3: ASSATSGGATRGTDTQY
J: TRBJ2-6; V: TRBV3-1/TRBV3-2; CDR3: ASSQRDRRSGANVLT
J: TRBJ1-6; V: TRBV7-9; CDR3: ASSLVGLSGNSPLH
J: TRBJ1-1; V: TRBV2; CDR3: ASSRGRRNTEAF
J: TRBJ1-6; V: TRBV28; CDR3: ASSRSTGHNSPLH